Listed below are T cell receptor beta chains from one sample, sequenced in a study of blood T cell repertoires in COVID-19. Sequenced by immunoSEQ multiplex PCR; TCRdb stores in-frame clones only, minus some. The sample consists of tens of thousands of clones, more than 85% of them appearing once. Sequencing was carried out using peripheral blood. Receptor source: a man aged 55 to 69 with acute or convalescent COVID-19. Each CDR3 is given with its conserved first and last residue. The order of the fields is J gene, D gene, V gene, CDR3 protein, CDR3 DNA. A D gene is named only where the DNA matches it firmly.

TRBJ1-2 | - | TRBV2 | CASSVRGANGYTF | TGTGCCAGCAGTGTCAGGGGAGCGAATGGCTACACCTTC
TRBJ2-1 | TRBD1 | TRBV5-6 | CASSWWSGTGINEQFF | TGTGCCAGCAGCTGGTGGTCCGGGACAGGGATCAATGAGCAGTTCTTC
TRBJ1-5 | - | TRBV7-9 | CASSPDGDSYYSNQPQHF | TGTGCCAGCAGCCCAGATGGCGACAGTTATTATAGCAATCAGCCCCAGCATTTT
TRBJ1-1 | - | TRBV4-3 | CASSPGLLMNTEAFF | TGCGCCAGCAGCCCGGGACTTCTTATGAACACTGAAGCTTTCTTT
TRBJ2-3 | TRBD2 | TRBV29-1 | CSVAGLAGPTDTQYF | TGCAGCGTGGCCGGGCTAGCGGGACCCACAGATACGCAGTATTTT
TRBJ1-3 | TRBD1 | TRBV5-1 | CASSYRDRVDTIYF | TGCGCCAGCAGCTACCGGGACAGGGTTGACACCATATATTTT
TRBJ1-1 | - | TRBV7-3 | CASSLIGGNTEAFF | TGTGCCAGCAGCTTAATAGGGGGGAACACTGAAGCTTTCTTT
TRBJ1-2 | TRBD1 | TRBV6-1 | CASSEGQIYGYTF | TGTGCCAGCAGTGAGGGACAGATCTATGGCTACACCTTC
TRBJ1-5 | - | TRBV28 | CASSLSGGTGQPQHF | TGTGCCAGCAGTTTATCGGGGGGAACTGGCCAGCCCCAGCATTTT
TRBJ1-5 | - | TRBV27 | CASSPNRHPLGNQPQHF | TGTGCCAGCAGCCCCAATCGACATCCACTCGGCAATCAGCCCCAGCATTTT
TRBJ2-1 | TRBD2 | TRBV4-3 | CASSQGPGGIYNEQFF | TGCGCCAGCAGCCAAGGCCCGGGAGGAATCTACAATGAGCAGTTCTTC